The 25 T cell receptor beta chains reported below all come from one sample, sequenced in a study of early T cells in non-severe SARS-CoV-2 infection. TCRdb processed the 5' RACE reads anew with MiXCR; each CDR3 protein has one entry. The sample includes tens of thousands of distinct CDR3 sequences, roughly 13% of them seen just once. The sequenced material came from whole blood. The receptor source for this set is an adult who was a healthcare worker with PCR-confirmed SARS-CoV-2 infection or an uninfected control (not recorded which).

This clonotype has only a few counts. The V and J genes are TRBV7-8 and TRBJ2-2, with D perhaps given as TRBD1 or TRBD2 (6 bases each). Trimming shortened V by 2 bases and J by 8 bases, and 24 bases separated the two germline ends. The CDR3 is 18 amino acids. Germline CDR1 SGHVS, CDR2 FQNEAQ. The CDR3 loop is CASSLLRGRFSGTGELFF. The DNA for the CDR3 is TGTGCCAGCAGCTTATTACGGGGGCGATTCAGTGGGACTGGGGAGCTGTTTTTT.

J is TRBJ2-3 and V is TRBV7-8, with D maybe TRBD2 (6 bases). Germline V gene sequence: CDR1 SGHVS, CDR2 FQNEAQ. This CDR3 spans 15 amino acids. The germline V and J ends were trimmed by 1 base and 4 bases, with 12 bases remaining between them. The CDR3 nucleotides read TGTGCCAGCAGCTTAGTCGCGGGGCTGCCAGATACGCAGTATTTT. It specifies CASSLVAGLPDTQYF.

This clonotype was seen repeatedly, ten times or more. The V and J genes are TRBV19 and TRBJ1-5; 7 bases agree with TRBD1. This CDR3 region has 15 residues. From germline, CDR1 is LNHDA and CDR2 SQIVND (reference sequence). J lost 2 bases, V lost 4 bases, and 5 bases had no gene match. CDR3 sequence reads: CASSTGQAGNQPQHF. DNA for the CDR3: TGTGCCAGTAGTACAGGACAGGCAGGCAATCAGCCCCAGCATTTT.

This clonotype was counted many times. The chain couples TRBV7-9 to TRBJ1-5; a possible D gene is TRBD1 (5 bases). The CDR3 has 14 residues. With 5 bases removed from V and 4 bases from J, the gap between germline ends came to 12 bases. Germline CDR1 reads SEHNR; CDR2 reads FQNEAQ (reference sequence). In DNA form, the CDR3 reads TGTGCCAGCAGCGCAGGGAATGAGAATCAGCCCCAGCATTTT. This translates into CASSAGNENQPQHF.

The chain uses TRBV12-5 and TRBJ2-1; TRBD1 aligns across 10 bases. Losses at the gene ends were 0 bases for V and 1 base for J; bases not matched to a gene: 12. Germline CDR1 LGHNT, CDR2 FRNRAP. The CDR3 extends over 20 amino acids. The CDR3 region is CASGLVTYGTGVGSYNEQFF. The CDR3 nucleotides are TGTGCTAGTGGTTTGGTAACTTATGGGACAGGGGTAGGGTCCTACAATGAGCAGTTCTTC. Based on the CDR3 plus reference TRBV12-5 and TRBJ2-1, the full variable domain is DARVTQTPRHKVTEMGQEVTMRCQPILGHNTVFWYRQTMMQGLELLAYFRNRAPLDDSGMPKDRFSAEMPDATLATLKIQPSEPRDSAVYFCASGLVTYGTGVGSYNEQFFGPGTRLTVL.

In its sample, this clonotype was seen many times. The chain links TRBV12-3 or TRBV12-4 to TRBJ1-3; 9 bases fit TRBD1. This CDR3 is 16 amino acids long. The V gene end was trimmed by 6 bases and the J gene end by 1 base; junction bases not matched to a gene: 7. Written as DNA, the CDR3 is TGTGCCAGCAGCTACAGGGGGCAAAATTCTGGAAACACCATATATTTT. The encoded protein is CASSYRGQNSGNTIYF.

This clonotype was seen many times. This rearrangement joins TRBV11-2 to TRBJ2-5; 9 nucleotides align to TRBD1. Germline CDR1 SGHAT, CDR2 FQNNGV. The CDR3 totals 17 residues. The V gene end was trimmed by 7 bases and the J gene end by 0 bases; junction bases not matched to a gene: 12. CDR3 coding DNA: TGTGCCAGCACCTCCCGCGTAAGGACAGGGGACCAAGAGACCCAGTACTTC. Translated, it gives CASTSRVRTGDQETQYF.

A few counts support this clonotype. This chain uses TRBV4-3 with TRBJ1-1; no clear D. The germline V gene encodes CDR1 LGHNA and CDR2 YSLEER. Trimming left V 1 base short and J 1 base short, with 7 bases between. CDR3 size: 14 residues. The CDR3 sequence: CASSQVSANTEAFF. Here the CDR3 DNA reads TGCGCCAGCAGCCAAGTATCGGCGAACACTGAAGCTTTCTTT.

This clonotype was picked up many times. One end of the junction varies from germline; a read error may be responsible. The gene calls are TRBV6-6 and TRBJ1-1, with D perhaps TRBD1 (6 bases). This CDR3 is built from 12 residues. CDR1 is MNHNY, CDR2 SVGAGI, per germline (reference sequence). The CDR3 is CATNREGTEVFF. CDR3 bases: TGTGCCACGAACAGGGAGGGCACTGAAGTTTTCTTT.

This clonotype has at least ten counts. The chain couples TRBV12-3 or TRBV12-4 to TRBJ2-2; possibly TRBD1 for D (5 bases). This CDR3 spans 15 amino acids. V lost 8 bases and J lost 6, with 19 bases in between. In DNA, the CDR3 is TGTGCCAGCCGTCATGCTACGGTGGGGCCCGGGGAGCTGTTTTTT. As protein: CASRHATVGPGELFF.

A remark on this clonotype: At one end the junction does not follow the germline gene, possibly because of a read error. The rearrangement uses TRBV7-7 and TRBJ2-1; D is possibly TRBD1 (6 bases). Germline lookup yields CDR1 SSHAT and CDR2 FNYEAQ (reference sequence). CDR3 length equals 15 residues. The CDR3 nucleotides are TGTGCTAGCAGCTCGACAGGTTCCCCGGGCAATGAGCAGTTCTTC. Amino acids: CASSSTGSPGNEQFF.

The rearrangement links TRBV5-1 to TRBJ1-6, with D perhaps matching TRBD1 (5 bases). Trimming removed 5 bases at V and 8 bases at J, with 11 bases between. The CDR3 has 13 residues. Germline CDR1 is SGHRS and CDR2 is YFSETQ. Here the CDR3 DNA reads TGCGCCAGCAGTTCCATGACAGATTCACCCCTCCACTTT. Amino acid sequence: CASSSMTDSPLHF.

This clonotype appeared many times. This sequence joins TRBV7-9 and TRBJ2-2; tentatively, D is TRBD2 (5 bases). Deletions cut 6 bases from V and 2 bases from J, with 13 bases between. The CDR3 consists of 15 residues. In germline, CDR1 is SEHNR, CDR2 FQNEAQ (reference sequence). The CDR3 DNA is TGTGCCAGCAGTCCCCGCGGAGGCAACACCGGGGAGCTGTTTTTT. Residues: CASSPRGGNTGELFF.

This clonotype has more than one count but fewer than ten. The rearrangement joins TRBV4-1 to TRBJ1-1; 11 positions match TRBD1. Germline assignment: CDR1 MGHRA and CDR2 YSYEKL. The CDR3 has 17 amino acids. V dropped 1 base and J dropped 5; count of bases not matched to a gene: 9. In nucleotides, the CDR3 is TGCGCCAGCAGCCAAGGGATCCGGACAGGGGGCGTTACTGAAGCTTTCTTT. This codes for CASSQGIRTGGVTEAFF.

This clonotype appeared many times. The chain combines TRBV20-1 with TRBJ2-2, with TRBD2 identical over 13 bases. Germline values: CDR1 DFQATT, CDR2 SNEGSKA (reference sequence). Losses at the gene ends were 3 bases for V and 6 bases for J; bases not matched to a gene: 4. This CDR3 has 15 residues. In DNA form, the CDR3 reads TGCAGTGCTAGGGGGACTAGCGGGGAATCCGGGGAGCTGTTTTTT. Translated: CSARGTSGESGELFF.

This clonotype was detected ten times or more. V and J are TRBV7-2 and TRBJ2-3; D not resolved. The germline V gene encodes CDR1 SGHTA and CDR2 FQGNSA. The ends were cut back, 3 bases at V and 5 bases at J, with 9 bases in the middle. The CDR3 runs to 13 residues. The CDR3 nucleotides are TGTGCCAGCAGCTTGGGGTTGGGAGATACGCAGTATTTT. This sequence encodes CASSLGLGDTQYF.

This clonotype was recorded many times. This chain connects TRBV20-1 to TRBJ1-4; perhaps TRBD1 as D (5 bases). The CDR3 consists of 14 residues. V was clipped by 0 bases and J by 10 bases, with 15 bases between them. CDR1 is DFQATT, CDR2 SNEGSKA, per germline (reference sequence). This CDR3 is CSARDRSGWRKLFF. The DNA for the CDR3 is TGCAGTGCTAGAGATCGTTCAGGGTGGAGAAAACTGTTTTTT.

This clonotype was observed a handful of times. The CDR3, as DNA: TGTGCCAGCAGTTTACTCAGGGGAGAGACCCAGTACTTC. It specifies CASSLLRGETQYF. This sequence joins TRBV12-3 or TRBV12-4 and TRBJ2-5; D may be TRBD1 (6 bases). The V and J ends lost 2 bases and 4 bases respectively, with 8 bases between them. The CDR3 contains 13 residues.

This clonotype was observed a few times. The gene calls are TRBV2 and TRBJ2-3, with D perhaps matching TRBD2 (6 bases). V lost 6 bases and J 4 bases, leaving 14 bases between the germline ends. Germline values: CDR1 SNHLY, CDR2 FYNNEI. The CDR3 totals 14 residues. Here the CDR3 reads CASRPGSGADTQYF. CDR3 in DNA: TGTGCCAGCAGACCAGGGTCGGGGGCAGATACGCAGTATTTT.

This clonotype has ten or more counts. J is TRBJ1-1 and V is TRBV3-1; tentatively, D is TRBD1 (5 bases). The length of the CDR3 is 13 residues. Germline assignment: CDR1 LGHDT and CDR2 YNNKEL (reference sequence). Between the trimmed V and J ends, which lost 4 bases and 7 bases, there was a span of 13 bases. The CDR3 nucleotides are TGTGCCAGCAGCCGTCAGGGTCAGGGTGAAGCTTTCTTT. This gives the protein CASSRQGQGEAFF.

At least ten counts were recorded for this clonotype. The chain joins TRBV20-1 to TRBJ2-1, with 9 nucleotides matching TRBD1. The trim removed 7 bases at V and 6 bases at J, leaving 4 bases unmatched. The CDR3 loop spans 12 amino acids. CDR1 and CDR2 (germline): DFQATT, SNEGSKA (reference sequence). CDR3 DNA: TGCAGTGGGGACAGGGTCCCCAATGAGCAGTTCTTC. Amino acid sequence: CSGDRVPNEQFF.

This clonotype was counted many times. The chain recombines TRBV6-2 or TRBV6-3 with TRBJ1-5; 12 nucleotides align to TRBD1. CDR1 and CDR2 from the germline V gene are MNHEY and SVGEGT. Losses at the gene ends were 6 bases for V and 2 bases for J; bases not matched to a gene: 14. The CDR3 length is 19 residues. The CDR3: CASSRPRDRGRIGNQPQHF. The DNA for the CDR3 is TGTGCCAGCAGCCGCCCCCGGGACAGGGGGCGCATAGGCAATCAGCCCCAGCATTTT.

This clonotype was seen ten or more times. This rearrangement joins TRBV19 to TRBJ1-5; D not certain. V gave up 7 bases and J gave up 2 bases, with 27 bases separating them. This CDR3 has 19 amino acids. Germline CDR1 reads LNHDA; CDR2 reads SQIVND (reference sequence). The CDR3 protein is CASTLTRLNLFSGNQPQHF. DNA of the CDR3: TGTGCCAGTACCTTAACGAGGCTGAACCTCTTTTCGGGCAATCAGCCCCAGCATTTT.

Of note for this clonotype: Just one base apart from a much larger clone, this may be a read error. This rearrangement joins TRBV5-1 to TRBJ1-1; possibly TRBD1 for D (6 bases). V was pared by 2 bases and J by 4 bases, with 12 bases between. Germline-derived CDR1 and CDR2 are SGHRS and YFSETQ. The CDR3 has 14 amino acids. The chain's CDR3 is CASSLWGAGTEAFF. The CDR3 region has the DNA TGCGCCAGCAGCTTATGGGGGGCTGGCACTGAAGCTTTCTTT.

This clonotype was picked up many times. The V and J genes are TRBV20-1 and TRBJ2-5, with D tentatively TRBD1 (5 bases). The V and J ends lost 6 bases and 1 base respectively, with 15 bases between them. Germline CDR1 reads DFQATT; CDR2 reads SNEGSKA (reference sequence). The CDR3 contains 14 residues. This CDR3 reads CSALDRALQETQYF. The CDR3, as DNA: TGCAGTGCGCTCGACAGAGCGCTCCAAGAGACCCAGTACTTC.